These 14 T cell receptor beta chains came from one sample sequenced in a study of T-cell reconstitution after alpha-beta-depleted transplantation in children. The TCRbeta library incorporated unique molecular identifiers. TCRdb redid the calling of the PCR reads with MiXCR, one entry per CDR3 protein. In the table there are 400,000 to 550,000 distinct CDR3 sequences, about 10% of which are singletons. The specimen was PBMCs, collected before TCRalphabeta/CD19-depleted stem cell transplant. The receptors come from a child aged 2 to 10 with inherited bone marrow failure, due to receive a stem cell transplant.

The chain carries TRBV12-3 or TRBV12-4 and TRBJ2-2; 9 bases fit TRBD2. J lost 8 bases, V lost 1 base, and 8 bases had no gene match. The CDR3 spans 16 residues. In DNA form, the CDR3 reads TGTGCCAGCAGTTTAGTAGTAGCGGGAGAGAATGGGGAGCTGTTTTTT. Translating gives CASSLVVAGENGELFF.

This clonotype appeared many times. The CDR3 DNA sequence: TGTGCCAGCAGCTTTTACCCCCCGACTAGCGCCGACAATGAGCAGTTCTTC. It specifies CASSFYPPTSADNEQFF. The chain is built from TRBV7-2 and TRBJ2-1; 8 nucleotides align to TRBD2. Losses at the gene ends were 3 bases for V and 5 bases for J; bases not matched to a gene: 12. Germline CDR1 reads SGHTA; CDR2 reads FQGNSA. This CDR3 has 17 residues.

This clonotype was counted at least ten times. The chain carries TRBV20-1 and TRBJ1-2; TRBD1 matches 9 bases. V gave up 3 bases and J gave up 5 bases; unmatched junction bases: 7. CDR3 length: 14 amino acids. Per germline, CDR1 DFQATT and CDR2 SNEGSKA (reference sequence). The CDR3 DNA sequence: TGCAGTGCTAGGGACCCGACAGGGGGATATGGCTACACCTTC. Protein: CSARDPTGGYGYTF.

This clonotype was observed once. A single base separates this from a much larger clone, so it may be a read error. J is TRBJ1-4 and V is TRBV6-1; 10 nucleotides agree with TRBD1. The CDR3 totals 14 residues. J was trimmed by 8 bases and V by 2 bases; bases with no gene match: 2. Germline V gene lookup returns CDR1 MNHNS and CDR2 SASEGT. CDR3 nucleotide sequence: TGTGCCAGCAGTGAATGGGACAGGGGAGAAAAACTGTTTTTT. Encoded protein: CASSEWDRGEKLFF.

This clonotype was recorded at least ten times. The CDR3 sequence is CASSLLTGAYEQYF. The CDR3 DNA reads as TGTGCCAGCAGCTTACTGACAGGGGCCTACGAGCAGTACTTC. The rearrangement uses TRBV11-2 and TRBJ2-7; 8 nucleotides match TRBD1. The CDR3 runs to 14 residues. V dropped 2 bases and J dropped 2; count of bases not matched to a gene: 2. The germline V gene encodes CDR1 SGHAT and CDR2 FQNNGV. Full variable domain (remainder filled in from reference TRBV11-2 and TRBJ2-7): EAGVAQSPRYKIIEKRQSVAFWCNPISGHATLYWYQQILGQGPKLLIQFQNNGVVDDSQLPKDRFSAERLKGVDSTLKIQPAKLEDSAVYLCASSLLTGAYEQYFGPGTRLTVT.

This clonotype was counted ten times or more. The V and J genes are TRBV4-3 and TRBJ2-7; D not certain. With 1 base removed from V and 7 bases from J, the gap between germline ends came to 14 bases. The CDR3 spans 14 residues. Germline V gene lookup returns CDR1 LGHNA and CDR2 YSLEER. Here the CDR3 reads CASSQVKGLGEQYF. In DNA, the CDR3 is TGCGCCAGCAGCCAAGTCAAAGGGCTCGGAGAGCAGTACTTC.

The chain joins TRBV7-2 to TRBJ2-7, with 14 bases matching TRBD2. V dropped 5 bases and J dropped 1; count of bases not matched to a gene: 4. The V gene's germline CDR1 is SGHTA and CDR2 FQGNSA. The CDR3 runs to 16 residues. The CDR3 sequence: CASSRTSGRTSYEQYF. For the CDR3, the DNA is TGTGCCAGCAGCCGGACTAGCGGGAGGACGTCCTACGAGCAGTACTTC.

This clonotype was counted at least ten times. V gene TRBV4-3 combines with J gene TRBJ2-7; 11 bases match TRBD2. The CDR3 length is 15 residues. The V gene end was trimmed by 2 bases and the J gene end by 3 bases; junction bases not matched to a gene: 3. Germline V lookup: CDR1 LGHNA, CDR2 YSLEER. The chain's CDR3 is CASSQLAGGFYEQYF. The CDR3 DNA reads TGCGCCAGCAGCCAACTAGCGGGAGGATTCTACGAGCAGTACTTC.

This clonotype was seen at least ten times. CDR3 nucleotides: TGCAGCGCGGTGGACGGGTCCTACGAGCAGTACTTC. Its translation is CSAVDGSYEQYF. The V and J genes are TRBV29-1 and TRBJ2-7; D gene ambiguous. CDR3 length: 12 amino acids. Per the germline V gene, CDR1 is SQVTM and CDR2 is ANQGSEA. Trimming pared 7 bases from V and 1 base from J, leaving 11 bases between.

This clonotype was recorded at least ten times. The chain carries TRBV11-2 and TRBJ2-7; D unresolved. V lost 1 base and J lost 0, with 7 bases in between. Germline assignment: CDR1 SGHAT and CDR2 FQNNGV. The CDR3 consists of 14 residues. CDR3 bases: TGTGCCAGCAGCTTAGGTCCCAGCTCCTACGAGCAGTACTTC. Protein: CASSLGPSSYEQYF.

This clonotype came up many times. The chain recombines TRBV20-1 with TRBJ2-1; D gene uncertain. The length of the CDR3 is 15 residues. V lost 1 base and J lost 0, with 10 bases in between. CDR1 and CDR2 (germline): DFQATT, SNEGSKA (reference sequence). In DNA, the CDR3 is TGCAGTGCTAGAGGGGCGGCCAGCTCCTACAATGAGCAGTTCTTC. Its translation: CSARGAASSYNEQFF.

Ten or more counts support this clonotype. The chain recombines TRBV15 with TRBJ1-2; unclear D gene. This CDR3 is built from 13 residues. Germline CDR1 LNHNV, CDR2 YYDKDF (reference sequence). V was pared by 0 bases and J by 5 bases, with 7 bases between. DNA of the CDR3: TGTGCCACCAGCAGAGATCGCGGGTATGGCTACACCTTC. This gives the protein CATSRDRGYGYTF.

Concerning this clonotype: This clone may be a read error of a much larger clone one base away. This chain connects TRBV29-1 to TRBJ1-1; D not resolved. Trimming took 7 bases from V and 6 from J, leaving 9 bases between them. CDR1 SQVTM and CDR2 ANQGSEA come from the germline V gene. CDR3 length equals 10 residues. CDR3 DNA sequence: TGCAGCGCCGAAAACCCTGAAGCTTTCTTT. As protein: CSAENPEAFF.

At least ten counts were recorded for this clonotype. This rearrangement joins TRBV5-1 to TRBJ2-5; no clear D gene. This CDR3 region has 12 residues. The V and J ends lost 0 bases and 5 bases respectively, with 5 bases between them. Germline CDR1 and CDR2: SGHRS and YFSETQ. The CDR3 is CASSLDGETQYF. The CDR3 DNA reads as TGCGCCAGCAGCTTGGATGGGGAGACCCAGTACTTC.